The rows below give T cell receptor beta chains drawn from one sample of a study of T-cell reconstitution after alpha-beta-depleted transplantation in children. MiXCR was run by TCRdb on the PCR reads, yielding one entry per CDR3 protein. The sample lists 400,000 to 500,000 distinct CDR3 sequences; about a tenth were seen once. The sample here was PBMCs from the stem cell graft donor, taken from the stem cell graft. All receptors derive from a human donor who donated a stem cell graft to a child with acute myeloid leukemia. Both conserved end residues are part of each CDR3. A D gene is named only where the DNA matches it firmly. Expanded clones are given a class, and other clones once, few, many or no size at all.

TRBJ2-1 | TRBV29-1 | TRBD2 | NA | TGCAGTGCTAGGGTAGGAGCGGGGGGCTACCATGAGCAGTTCTTC | CSARVGAGGYHEQFF
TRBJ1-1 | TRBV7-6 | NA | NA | TGTGCCAGCAGCTTGCTGGGAGTGAGTGAAGCTTTCTTT | CASSLLGVSEAFF
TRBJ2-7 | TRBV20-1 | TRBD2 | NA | TGCATTGCCCCACAGTGGGGGACTAGCGGGCTCTACGAGCAGTACTTC | CIAPQWGTSGLYEQYF
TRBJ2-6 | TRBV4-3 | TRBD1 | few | TGCGCCAGCAGCCAAGACAGGGGGCTCTCTGGGGCCAACGTCCTGACTTTC | CASSQDRGLSGANVLTF
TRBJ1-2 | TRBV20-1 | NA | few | TGCAGTGCCAGGCCCGTAGGCAGCGGCTATGGCTACACCTTC | CSARPVGSGYGYTF
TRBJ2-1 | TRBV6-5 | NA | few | TGTGCCAGCAGTTACTCGCAGGGCACCTACAATGAGCAGTTCTTC | CASSYSQGTYNEQFF
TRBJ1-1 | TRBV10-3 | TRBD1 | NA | TGTGCCATCACCCTAGGACAGGGGAACACTGAAGCTTTCTTT | CAITLGQGNTEAFF
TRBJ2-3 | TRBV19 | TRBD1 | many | TGTGCCAGCTCTCCGGGACAGGGGCATACAGATACGCAGTATTTT | CASSPGQGHTDTQYF
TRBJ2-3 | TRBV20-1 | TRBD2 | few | TGCAGTGCTAGGGGACTAGCCGTCACAGATACGCAGTATTTT | CSARGLAVTDTQYF
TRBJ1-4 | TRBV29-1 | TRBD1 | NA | TGCAGCGTTGAAGATTTAAGGAGTTCAGGGACAGGGGTTGGAAAACTGTTTTTT | CSVEDLRSSGTGVGKLFF
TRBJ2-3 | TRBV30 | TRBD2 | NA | TGTGCCTGGGGGCGGGAGGGAACAGATACGCAGTATTTT | CAWGREGTDTQYF
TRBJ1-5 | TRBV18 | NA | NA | TGTGCCAGCTCACCGAGGGACAGCAATCAGCCCCAGCATTTT | CASSPRDSNQPQHF
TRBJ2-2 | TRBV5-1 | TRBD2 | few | TGCGCCAGCAGCCCGCAGGGACTAGCGGGGGGTGTCTTCACCGGGGAGCTGTTTTTT | CASSPQGLAGGVFTGELFF
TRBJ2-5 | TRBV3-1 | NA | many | TGTGCCAGCAGCCAAGTTGGTGGAGAGACCCAGTACTTC | CASSQVGGETQYF
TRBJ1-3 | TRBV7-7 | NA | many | TGTGCTAGCAGCTTAGAGAGAGGGAACACCATATATTTT | CASSLERGNTIYF
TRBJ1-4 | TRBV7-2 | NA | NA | TGTGCCAGCAGCTTACACAGCTCGAATGAAAAACTGTTTTTT | CASSLHSSNEKLFF
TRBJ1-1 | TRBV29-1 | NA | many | TGCAGCGTTCGGGGGGGGCTTCTGAACACTGAAGCTTTCTTT | CSVRGGLLNTEAFF
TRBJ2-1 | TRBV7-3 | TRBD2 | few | TGTGCCAGCAGCCGTGCATCCTCTAGCGGGCCATACAATGAGCAGTTCTTC | CASSRASSSGPYNEQFF
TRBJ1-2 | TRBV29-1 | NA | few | TGCAGCGTTGAAAGGCAGGGTCATGGCTACACCTTC | CSVERQGHGYTF
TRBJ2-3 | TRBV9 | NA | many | TGTGCCAGCAGCCCCTCGATCACAGATACGCAGTATTTT | CASSPSITDTQYF
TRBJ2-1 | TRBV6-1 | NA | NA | TGTGCCAGCAGTGAACTAATGGGGAGCTCCTACAATGAGCAGTTCTTC | CASSELMGSSYNEQFF
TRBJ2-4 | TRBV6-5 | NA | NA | TGTGCCAGCAGTTACTTAACCGGACCAGGGGAAAACAGTCAGTACTTC | CASSYLTGPGENSQYF
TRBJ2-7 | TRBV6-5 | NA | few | TGTGCCAGCAGTTACATCACGGGCTACGAGCAGTACTTC | CASSYITGYEQYF
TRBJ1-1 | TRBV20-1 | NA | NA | TGCAGTGCTAGTCTAACGGGCGCTCAGGGTAACACTGAAGCTTTCTTT | CSASLTGAQGNTEAFF
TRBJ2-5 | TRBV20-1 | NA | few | TGCAGTGCTAGGGGTGGGGCTGGTAAAGAGACCCAGTACTTC | CSARGGAGKETQYF
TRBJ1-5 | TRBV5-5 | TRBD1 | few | TGTGCCAGCAGCTTCGGACAGGGTTCCAATCAGCCCCAGCATTTT | CASSFGQGSNQPQHF
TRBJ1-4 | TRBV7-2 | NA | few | TGTGCCAGCAGCTCACAGGGTGGGTTAGGTGAAAAACTGTTTTTT | CASSSQGGLGEKLFF
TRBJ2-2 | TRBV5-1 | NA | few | TGCGCCAGCAGCGACCAGACGAACACCGGGGAGCTGTTTTTT | CASSDQTNTGELFF
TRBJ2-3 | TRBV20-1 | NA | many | TGCAGTGCTAGGGAACCAGGGTTTATGGATACGCAGTATTTT | CSAREPGFMDTQYF
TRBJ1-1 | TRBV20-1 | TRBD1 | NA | TGCAGTGCTACTTGGACAGGGGGCTTGAGCACTGAAGCTTTCTTT | CSATWTGGLSTEAFF
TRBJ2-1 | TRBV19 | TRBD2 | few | TGTGCCAGTAGTGCGAGCGGGAGCCTCTACAATGAGCAGTTCTTC | CASSASGSLYNEQFF
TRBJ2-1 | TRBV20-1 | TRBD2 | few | TGCAGTGCCAGACTAGCGGGAAACGGGAATGAGCAGTTCTTC | CSARLAGNGNEQFF
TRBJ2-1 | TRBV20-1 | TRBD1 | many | TGCAGTGCTAGAGATCGGGACAGTGGGGGTCTTGCCTACAATGAGCAGTTCTTC | CSARDRDSGGLAYNEQFF
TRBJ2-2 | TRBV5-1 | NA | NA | TGCGCCAGCAGCTTAATCCAGCTTCCCGGGGAGCTGTTTTTT | CASSLIQLPGELFF
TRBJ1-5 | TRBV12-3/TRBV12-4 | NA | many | TGTGCCAGCAGTTTAACAGTTTTGCAGCCCCAGCATTTT | CASSLTVLQPQHF
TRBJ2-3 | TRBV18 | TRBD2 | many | TGTGCCAGCTCACCCGGGACTAGCGGGAGAGATACGCAGTATTTT | CASSPGTSGRDTQYF
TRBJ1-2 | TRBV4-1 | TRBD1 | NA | TGCGCCAGCAGCCAAAGACAGGGGATCTATGGCTACACCTTC | CASSQRQGIYGYTF
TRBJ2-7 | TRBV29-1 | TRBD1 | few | TGCAGCGTTGCCCGGGACAGGGACGGCGAGCAGTACTTC | CSVARDRDGEQYF
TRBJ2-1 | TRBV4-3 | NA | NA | TGCGCCAGCAGCCAAGGTGTACTAGCCTACAATGAGCAGTTCTTC | CASSQGVLAYNEQFF
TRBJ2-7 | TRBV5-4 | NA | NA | TGCTCTTATGGTTCCTACGAGCAGTACTTC | CSYGSYEQYF
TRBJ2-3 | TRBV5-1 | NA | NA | TGCGCCAGCAACCTTCGGGCAGCCACAGATACGCAGTATTTC | CASNLRAATDTQYF
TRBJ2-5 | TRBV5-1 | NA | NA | TGCGCCAGCAGCCAGGCGCCGGGGGCGACTTGGGAGACCCAGTACTTC | CASSQAPGATWETQYF
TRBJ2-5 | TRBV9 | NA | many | TGTGCCAGCAGCGTAGTGGGGATGCCTGGTGAGACCCAGTACTTC | CASSVVGMPGETQYF
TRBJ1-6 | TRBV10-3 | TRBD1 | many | TGTGCCATCAAGGTGTCCAGGGGGGACAATTCACCCCTCCACTTT | CAIKVSRGDNSPLHF
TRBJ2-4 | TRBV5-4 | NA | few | TGTGCCAGCAGCTTGTTTATGGGGGCCAAAAACATTCAGTACTTC | CASSLFMGAKNIQYF
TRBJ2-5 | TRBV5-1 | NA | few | TGCGCCAGCAGCTTGGATGCCTCTCAAGAGACCCAGTACTTC | CASSLDASQETQYF
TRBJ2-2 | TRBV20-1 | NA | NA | TGCTGTGCTAGAGTTGAAGGGGGGACGAACACCGGGGAGCTGTTTTTT | CCARVEGGTNTGELFF
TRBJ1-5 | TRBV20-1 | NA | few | TGCAGTGCTAGAGAGGTGGGGGCCTATAGCAATCAGCCCCAGCATTTT | CSAREVGAYSNQPQHF
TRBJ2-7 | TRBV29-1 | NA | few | TGCAGCGTTGCGGATTACTACGAGCAGTACTTC | CSVADYYEQYF
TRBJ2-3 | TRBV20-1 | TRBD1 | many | TGCAGTGCTATCAACCCCAGGGGGAGCACAGATACGCAGTATTTT | CSAINPRGSTDTQYF
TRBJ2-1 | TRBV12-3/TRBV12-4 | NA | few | TGTGCCAGCAGTTTTCTGGCTTGGAATGAGCAGTTCTTC | CASSFLAWNEQFF
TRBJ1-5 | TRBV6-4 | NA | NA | TGTGCCAGCACCCCACGAGAGGCCGAAGACCGAATTCCCCAGCATTTT | CASTPREAEDRIPQHF
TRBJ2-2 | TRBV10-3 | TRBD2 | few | TGTGCCATCAGTGCAGTAGCGGGAGGTAACACCGGGGAGCTGTTTTTT | CAISAVAGGNTGELFF
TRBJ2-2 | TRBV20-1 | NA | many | TGCAGTGCCTATAGCCCCGTCACCGGGGAGCTGTTTTTT | CSAYSPVTGELFF
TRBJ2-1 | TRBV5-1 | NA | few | TGCGCCAGCAGCTTGATCCCCATGGGTGAGCAGTTCTTC | CASSLIPMGEQFF
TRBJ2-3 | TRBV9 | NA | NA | TGTGCCAGCAGCCCAGACGGCCTTAGCACAGATACGCAGTATTTT | CASSPDGLSTDTQYF